This TCR beta chain emerged from a study of blood T cell repertoires in COVID-19. Study information: Samples came from the United States, Italy and Spain, spanning acute and convalescent COVID-19. PBMCs, B-cell-depleted T cells, or T cells were the source of the cDNA or gDNA that made up the material.

J gave up 5 bases and V 3 bases, and 6 bases lay outside the gene matches. Germline values: CDR1 SGHRS, CDR2 YFSETQ. The CDR3 totals 15 residues. Original analysis: Estimation of nucleated cell counts relied on the amplification of reference gene primers. The assay was immunoSEQ multiplex PCR, and TCRdb's table has in-frame clones only and misses some. V and J calls and clone size are those listed in that table; D and trimming were worked out from the DNA. The profile shows about 64,000 clones, about 79% of them singletons. This receptor was taken from a woman aged 55-75 years with acute or convalescent COVID-19. Sequences were obtained from peripheral blood. The chain combines TRBV5-1 with TRBJ1-4; TRBD1 aligns across 8 bases. CDR3 nucleotide sequence: TGCGCCAGCAGCTCGGACAGGGCCGTAAATGAAAAACTGTTTTTT. Protein: CASSSDRAVNEKLFF. The full variable domain, in which reference TRBV5-1 and TRBJ1-4 provide the parts outside the CDR3, is KAGVTQTPRYLIKTRGQQVTLSCSPISGHRSVSWYQQTPGQGLQFLFEYFSETQRNKGNFPGRFSGRQFSNSRSEMNVSTLELGDSALYLCASSSDRAVNEKLFFGSGTQLSVL.